A single sample is the source of the 10 T cell receptor beta chains below, sequenced in a study of cytotoxic CD8 clonotypes in ibrutinib-treated CLL. Some clones are missing from TCRdb's copy, which holds only in-frame ones; the method was immunoSEQ multiplex PCR. There are about 150,000 clones in the sample; roughly three quarters occur only once, and about 5% lies in the top ten. The input for sequencing was PBMCs, taken after 24 months of ibrutinib treatment. The receptors were sampled from a human donor with chronic lymphocytic leukemia.

This chain connects TRBV5-1 to TRBJ1-2, with D perhaps matching TRBD1 (6 bases). The CDR3 is made up of 13 amino acids. V lost 0 bases, J lost 6 bases, and 9 bases lay in between. Germline values: CDR1 SGHRS, CDR2 YFSETQ. CDR3 DNA: TGCGCCAGCAGCTTGGAGGGGGGCGATGGCTACACCTTC. It is translated as CASSLEGGDGYTF. Filled out from reference TRBV5-1 and TRBJ1-2, the complete variable domain reads KAGVTQTPRYLIKTRGQQVTLSCSPISGHRSVSWYQQTPGQGLQFLFEYFSETQRNKGNFPGRFSGRQFSNSRSEMNVSTLELGDSALYLCASSLEGGDGYTFGSGTRLTVV.

V usage is TRBV14 and J usage is TRBJ1-4; no definite D call. V lost 4 bases and J 0 bases, leaving 9 bases between the germline ends. This CDR3 region has 15 residues. Germline CDR1 reads SGHDN; CDR2 reads FVKESK. The CDR3 loop reads CASSLTLATNEKLFF. CDR3 bases: TGTGCCAGCAGCCTGACACTTGCAACTAATGAAAAACTGTTTTTT.

This chain uses TRBV28 with TRBJ1-1, with D unresolved. V was cut by 2 bases and J by 8 bases, with 9 bases left in between. Germline V gives CDR1 MDHEN, CDR2 SYDVKM. The CDR3 spans 12 residues. The CDR3 protein is CASSLGPLEAFF. The CDR3 DNA follows: TGTGCCAGCAGTTTAGGCCCGCTCGAAGCTTTCTTT.

This chain uses TRBV18 with TRBJ1-2; D unresolved. This CDR3 region has 16 residues. The germline gives CDR1 KGHSH, CDR2 LQKENI. The ends were cut back, 0 bases at V and 0 bases at J, with 11 bases in the middle. CDR3 coding DNA: TGTGCCAGCTCACCACCGGTTAGGGTTTCTAACTATGGCTACACCTTC. This translates into CASSPPVRVSNYGYTF.

This sequence joins TRBV5-1 and TRBJ1-4; the match to TRBD1 covers 8 bases. The length of the CDR3 is 15 residues. After removal of 2 bases from V and 5 bases from J, the junction contained 5 bases not matched to a gene. Germline values: CDR1 SGHRS, CDR2 YFSETQ. CDR3 DNA: TGCGCCAGCAGCTTTTTGGGGACAGGAAATGAAAAACTGTTTTTT. As protein: CASSFLGTGNEKLFF.

V gene TRBV2 combines with J gene TRBJ2-5, with D unclear. The CDR3 is made up of 12 amino acids. Germline V lookup: CDR1 SNHLY, CDR2 FYNNEI. The V end lost 8 bases, the J end lost 5 bases, and 12 bases lay between the germline ends. CDR3 coding DNA: TGTGCCAGCGGCGGTACCCTGGAGACCCAGTACTTC. It encodes CASGGTLETQYF.

The rearrangement joins TRBV9 to TRBJ2-5, with 7 bases that match TRBD2. Germline V gives CDR1 SGDLS, CDR2 YYNGEE. The CDR3 sequence is 16 residues long. Unmatched junction bases numbered 5, after V lost 0 bases and J lost 0 bases. DNA of the CDR3: TGTGCCAGCAGCGTAGCTGGGGACTACCACCAAGAGACCCAGTACTTC. This sequence encodes CASSVAGDYHQETQYF.

The chain couples TRBV7-9 to TRBJ2-5; D is perhaps TRBD1 (6 bases). This CDR3 has 14 amino acids. The germline V gene encodes CDR1 SEHNR and CDR2 FQNEAQ (reference sequence). Between the trimmed V and J ends, which lost 2 bases and 5 bases, there was a span of 12 bases. CDR3 loop: CASSLWGPLETQYF. The CDR3 bases are TGTGCCAGCAGCTTATGGGGGCCCTTGGAGACCCAGTACTTC.

The J gene is TRBJ2-1, the V gene TRBV21-1; the D call of TRBD1 is as the table states it, not checked on the DNA. TRBV21-1 is labeled a pseudogene. The CDR3 consists of 15 residues. CDR3 protein: CASAQPDRDRNEQFF. CDR3 DNA: TGTGCCAGCGCCCAACCGGACAGGGATCGTAATGAGCAGTTCTTC.

DNA of the CDR3: TGTGCCAGCAGTCCCGGGACTCCAAAAGACTACGAGCAGTACTTC. Its protein product is CASSPGTPKDYEQYF. The gene calls are TRBV28 and TRBJ2-7; maybe TRBD2 (6 bases). V gave up 5 bases and J gave up 3 bases, with 17 bases separating them. This CDR3 contains 15 residues. The germline V gene has CDR1 MDHEN and CDR2 SYDVKM. The full variable domain, in which reference TRBV28 and TRBJ2-7 provide the parts outside the CDR3, is DVKVTQSSRYLVKRTGEKVFLECVQDMDHENMFWYRQDPGLGLRLIYFSYDVKMKEKGDIPEGYSVSREKKERFSLILESASTNQTSMYLCASSPGTPKDYEQYFGPGTRLTVT.